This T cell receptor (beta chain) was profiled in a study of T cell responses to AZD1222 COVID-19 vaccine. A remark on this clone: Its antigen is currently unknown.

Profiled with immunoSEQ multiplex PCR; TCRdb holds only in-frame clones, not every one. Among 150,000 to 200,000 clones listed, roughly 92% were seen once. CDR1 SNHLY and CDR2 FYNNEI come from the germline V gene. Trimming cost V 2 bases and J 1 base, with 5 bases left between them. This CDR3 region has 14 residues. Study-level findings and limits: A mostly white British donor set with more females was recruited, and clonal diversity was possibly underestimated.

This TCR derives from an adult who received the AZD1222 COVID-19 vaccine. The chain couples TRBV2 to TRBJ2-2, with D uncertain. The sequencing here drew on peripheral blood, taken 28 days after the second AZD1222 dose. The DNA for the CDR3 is TGTGCCAGCAGTGAACAGGTGAACACCGGGGAGCTGTTTTTT. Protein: CASSEQVNTGELFF.